These 26 T cell receptor beta chains share one sample of origin, sequenced in a study of identical twins. TCRdb re-called the 5' RACE reads with MiXCR, one entry per CDR3 protein. The sample holds 350,000 to 500,000 distinct CDR3 sequences, roughly 20% seen once. Sequenced input: naive T cells sorted from blood. All receptors derive from a man aged 50-60 years in good health.

This clonotype was observed a handful of times. The chain carries TRBV7-9 and TRBJ1-1; D is perhaps TRBD1 (6 bases). Germline-derived CDR1 and CDR2 are SEHNR and FQNEAQ (reference sequence). The CDR3 covers 14 residues. The V gene lost 1 base and the J gene lost 8 bases, with 14 bases spanning the gap. CDR3 sequence reads: CASSLGQRGGEAFF. CDR3 in DNA: TGTGCCAGCAGCTTAGGACAGCGCGGGGGCGAAGCTTTCTTT.

This clonotype was observed many times. The V call is TRBV4-2, the J call TRBJ2-7; D is uncertain. The V end was cut by 1 base, the J end by 2 bases, with 12 bases between. The CDR3 runs to 15 residues. Germline V lookup: CDR1 LGHNA, CDR2 YNFKEQ. The DNA of the CDR3 is TGTGCCAGCAGCCAAGTCGGTCCCCTGGCCTACGAGCAGTACTTC. Encoded protein: CASSQVGPLAYEQYF.

This clonotype was detected only a few times. This chain links TRBV10-3 with TRBJ2-7; TRBD1 or TRBD2 may be the D gene (6 bases each). CDR1 is ENHRY and CDR2 is SYGVKD in the germline V gene. CDR3 size: 14 residues. Trimming took off 0 bases at V and 6 bases at J, with 12 bases between the two ends. As DNA, the CDR3 is TGTGCCATCAGTGAGTCTGGAGGGGGAGGCGAGCAGTACTTC. Protein product: CAISESGGGGEQYF.

This clonotype was seen many times. J is TRBJ2-7 and V is TRBV6-2 or TRBV6-3; D is tentatively TRBD1 or TRBD2 (6 bases each). The CDR3 consists of 16 residues. CDR1 MNHEY and CDR2 SVGEGT come from the germline V gene. The germline V and J ends were trimmed by 3 bases and 5 bases, with 20 bases remaining between them. The CDR3 coding sequence is TGTGCCAGCAGTTATTCCCCCCCCGGGGGCTTCGACGAGCAGTACTTC. Its translation is CASSYSPPGGFDEQYF.

Many counts were recorded for this clonotype. The rearrangement uses TRBV4-1 and TRBJ2-5; 7 bases are a match to TRBD1. The V and J ends lost 4 bases and 5 bases, in that order; junction bases with no gene match: 10. The CDR3 loop spans 15 amino acids. Germline CDR1 is MGHRA and CDR2 is YSYEKL. The chain's CDR3 is CASSRTEGGTETQYF. CDR3 nucleotides: TGCGCCAGCAGCCGAACGGAAGGGGGCACGGAGACCCAGTACTTC.

In the case of this clonotype: The junction and the germline gene differ at one end; a read error may be behind it. The J gene is TRBJ1-1, the V gene TRBV28; D is unresolved. In germline, CDR1 is MDHEN, CDR2 SYDVKM. The CDR3 is 12 amino acids. CDR3 in amino acids: CDSSFRNTEAFF. Here the CDR3 DNA reads TGTGACAGCAGTTTCAGGAACACTGAAGCTTTCTTT.

A few counts support this clonotype. This sequence joins TRBV20-1 and TRBJ2-1, with D possibly being TRBD2 (7 bases). The germline V gene has CDR1 DFQATT and CDR2 SNEGSKA (reference sequence). This CDR3 spans 15 amino acids. V lost 0 bases and J lost 4, with 13 bases in between. CDR3 bases: TGCAGTGCTAGAGATTGGGCGGGGGCTTACAATGAGCAGTTCTTC. It codes for CSARDWAGAYNEQFF.

The gene calls are TRBV7-8 and TRBJ2-2; 13 nucleotides match TRBD2. Germline V gene lookup returns CDR1 SGHVS and CDR2 FQNEAQ. J was trimmed by 2 bases and V by 6 bases; bases with no gene match: 3. The CDR3 is made up of 16 amino acids. CDR3 sequence reads: CASRGLAGTNTGELFF. The DNA for the CDR3 is TGTGCCAGCAGGGGACTAGCGGGAACAAACACCGGGGAGCTGTTTTTT.

The chain recombines TRBV20-1 with TRBJ2-2; D may correspond to TRBD1 or TRBD2 (6 bases each). CDR1 and CDR2 from the germline V gene are DFQATT and SNEGSKA (reference sequence). The V gene lost 2 bases and the J gene lost 5 bases, with 18 bases spanning the gap. The CDR3 is made up of 16 amino acids. The CDR3 DNA sequence: TGCAGTGCTAGAAGGGGGGCGAGATGGGGGACCGGGGAGCTGTTTTTT. As protein: CSARRGARWGTGELFF.

This clonotype was detected only a few times. The chain uses TRBV12-3 or TRBV12-4 and TRBJ1-6; D uncertain. The V end lost 6 bases, the J end lost 6 bases, and 15 bases lay between the germline ends. The CDR3 extends over 15 amino acids. CDR3 protein: CASRVADVGNSPLHF. CDR3 sequence (DNA): TGTGCCAGCAGGGTTGCGGACGTCGGTAATTCACCCCTCCACTTT.

The chain joins TRBV20-1 to TRBJ2-1; 11 nucleotides agree with TRBD2. Trimming took 3 bases from V and 10 from J; bases not matched to a gene: 5. Germline-derived CDR1 and CDR2 are DFQATT and SNEGSKA (reference sequence). CDR3 length: 13 amino acids. CDR3 DNA sequence: TGCAGTGCTAGGGTACGACTAGCGGGGGAGCAGTTCTTC. Protein: CSARVRLAGEQFF.

The chain couples TRBV12-3 or TRBV12-4 to TRBJ1-1, with 7 bases lining up with TRBD1. The CDR3 spans 15 residues. V dropped 5 bases and J dropped 0; count of bases not matched to a gene: 6. CDR3 protein: CASSPQGSMNTEAFF. CDR3 coding DNA: TGTGCCAGCAGTCCACAGGGGTCCATGAACACTGAAGCTTTCTTT.

The gene calls are TRBV6-2 or TRBV6-3 and TRBJ2-1, with D unresolved. The CDR3 length is 14 residues. CDR1 is MNHEY, CDR2 SVGEGT, per germline. V was pared by 6 bases and J by 0 bases, with 9 bases between. The CDR3 region has the DNA TGTGCCAGCAGACTTGACAACTCCTACAATGAGCAGTTCTTC. This gives the protein CASRLDNSYNEQFF.

A few counts support this clonotype. V gene TRBV6-2 or TRBV6-3 combines with J gene TRBJ2-3, with 8 bases identical to TRBD1. With V trimmed by 6 bases and J by 5 bases, 7 bases remained unmatched. This CDR3 region has 14 residues. Germline assignment: CDR1 MNHEY and CDR2 SVGEGT. Written as DNA, the CDR3 is TGTGCCAGCAGGTGGGCGACAGGGGTAGATACGCAGTATTTT. It encodes CASRWATGVDTQYF.

This clonotype was detected only a few times. The chain employs TRBV7-9 and TRBJ2-4, with TRBD2 as a possible D gene (5 bases). CDR1 is SEHNR, CDR2 FQNEAQ, per germline (reference sequence). V was shortened by 4 bases and J by 3 bases, with 19 bases between the two germline ends. CDR3 length: 17 residues. Here the CDR3 DNA reads TGTGCCAGCAGCTCCTCAATCTTACTAGAAAACAAAAACATTCAGTACTTC. Protein sequence: CASSSSILLENKNIQYF.

This clonotype was seen more than once but under ten times. The rearrangement links TRBV12-3 or TRBV12-4 to TRBJ2-7; D is perhaps TRBD2 (6 bases). V was clipped by 9 bases and J by 6 bases, with 18 bases between them. The CDR3 contains 13 residues. CDR3 nucleotide sequence: TGTGCCAGTGAGATAGGCGGGATTGGCGAGCAGTACTTC. It codes for CASEIGGIGEQYF.

This clonotype was picked up a small number of times. The J gene is TRBJ2-1, the V gene TRBV6-1, with TRBD2 matching 14 bases. The germline V gene has CDR1 MNHNS and CDR2 SASEGT. The CDR3 extends over 15 amino acids. J gave up 9 bases and V 7 bases, and 8 bases lay outside the gene matches. CDR3 amino acids: CASTELGTSGSEQFF. For the CDR3, the DNA is TGTGCCAGCACCGAGCTGGGGACTAGCGGGAGTGAGCAGTTCTTC.

The J gene is TRBJ2-7, the V gene TRBV11-1; 12 bases fit TRBD2. This CDR3 is built from 18 residues. CDR1 and CDR2 (germline): SGHAT, FQDESV (reference sequence). J was trimmed by 7 bases and V by 1 base; bases with no gene match: 14. Here the CDR3 reads CASSLETSGRLPGWEQYF. DNA of the CDR3: TGTGCCAGCAGCTTAGAGACTAGCGGGAGACTACCAGGGTGGGAGCAGTACTTC.

This chain uses TRBV3-1 with TRBJ2-3; tentatively, D is TRBD2 (6 bases). V dropped 3 bases and J dropped 5 bases, with 12 bases sitting between them. Germline V lookup: CDR1 LGHDT, CDR2 YNNKEL (reference sequence). This CDR3 contains 14 residues. CDR3 loop: CASSHGLSGDTQYF. CDR3 bases: TGTGCCAGCAGCCACGGACTATCCGGAGATACGCAGTATTTT.

This clonotype occurred many times. V and J are TRBV4-2 and TRBJ2-5; D is tentatively TRBD1 or TRBD2 (6 bases each). V lost 0 bases and J 4 bases, leaving 9 bases between the germline ends. The CDR3 totals 14 residues. Germline V gives CDR1 LGHNA, CDR2 YNFKEQ. The CDR3 here is CASSQERGAETQYF. The CDR3 bases are TGTGCCAGCAGCCAAGAGAGGGGGGCAGAGACCCAGTACTTC.

This clonotype was recorded a few times. V usage is TRBV19 and J usage is TRBJ2-7; D remains ambiguous. Germline assignment: CDR1 LNHDA and CDR2 SQIVND (reference sequence). V was pared by 5 bases and J by 9 bases, with 17 bases between. The CDR3 has 13 residues. Written as DNA, the CDR3 is TGTGCCAGTAGTCTCTCCCGGTCTTCATGGCAGTACTTC. It codes for CASSLSRSSWQYF.

This clonotype was seen only a few times. The chain combines TRBV20-1 with TRBJ2-2, with a possible D match to TRBD1 (6 bases). With 4 bases removed from V and 5 bases from J, the gap between germline ends came to 8 bases. This CDR3 comprises 12 residues. Germline V gene data show CDR1 as DFQATT and CDR2 as SNEGSKA (reference sequence). CDR3 residues: CSATRGTGELFF. CDR3 in DNA: TGCAGTGCTACCAGGGGAACCGGGGAGCTGTTTTTT.

V gene TRBV27 combines with J gene TRBJ2-7; D is uncertain. Per the germline V gene, CDR1 is MNHEY and CDR2 is SMNVEV (reference sequence). The CDR3 covers 14 residues. Between the trimmed V and J ends, which lost 5 bases and 9 bases, there was a span of 20 bases. The CDR3 bases are TGTGCCAGCAGTCCGTTACACCTCCTGGGTGGGCAGTACTTC. It specifies CASSPLHLLGGQYF.

The chain combines TRBV2 with TRBJ1-2; a possible D gene is TRBD1 (6 bases). Germline values: CDR1 SNHLY, CDR2 FYNNEI. Trimming pared 3 bases from V and 4 bases from J, leaving 9 bases between. The CDR3 loop spans 13 amino acids. CDR3 sequence (DNA): TGTGCCAGCAGTGACACAGGGTCCTATGGCTACACCTTC. This encodes CASSDTGSYGYTF. Full variable domain (outside the CDR3, taken from reference TRBV2 and TRBJ1-2): EPEVTQTPSHQVTQMGQEVILRCVPISNHLYFYWYRQILGQKVEFLVSFYNNEISEKSEIFDDQFSVERPDGSNFTLKIRSTKLEDSAMYFCASSDTGSYGYTFGSGTRLTVV.

The CDR3 coding sequence is TGCGCCAGCAATCCCGGGACAGGAGTAGACACTGAAGCTTTCTTT. Protein: CASNPGTGVDTEAFF. This rearrangement joins TRBV5-1 to TRBJ1-1; 8 bases line up with TRBD1. With 6 bases clipped from V and 3 bases from J, the junction kept 10 bases outside the gene matches. Germline CDR1 and CDR2: SGHRS and YFSETQ. This CDR3 region has 15 residues.

The rearrangement joins TRBV5-1 to TRBJ2-5; 9 bases map to TRBD1. The junction had 11 bases not matched to a gene; V was cut back by 3 bases and J by 5 bases. CDR3 length: 16 amino acids. Germline V gene sequence: CDR1 SGHRS, CDR2 YFSETQ. The CDR3 sequence: CASSWTLTGGPETQYF. Here the CDR3 DNA reads TGCGCCAGCAGCTGGACCTTGACAGGGGGTCCGGAGACCCAGTACTTC.